This note documents a single TCR beta chain sequence. Produced via immunoSEQ multiplex PCR; TCRdb's table is partial and in-frame only. The table shows under 1,900,000 clones, with approximately 98.5% occurring only once. The CDR3 is 14 amino acids. Germline lookup yields CDR1 SGDLS and CDR2 YYNGEE. Trimming left V 0 bases short and J 5 bases short, with 12 bases between. This entry is derived from a study of shared clonotypes between healthy human individuals. The sample was naive CD4+ T cells sorted from blood. Subset denoted: CD45RA+ positively selected. V gene TRBV9 combines with J gene TRBJ2-7, with D perhaps matching TRBD1 (5 bases). The source of this sequence is a man in his thirties or forties in good health. CDR3 residues: CASSVEAGIHEQYF. CDR3 DNA sequence: TGTGCCAGCAGCGTAGAGGCAGGGATCCACGAGCAGTACTTC.